The T cell receptor beta chain described here comes from a study of shared clonotypes between healthy human individuals. Germline CDR1 and CDR2: SGHVS and FNYEAQ. The junction had 10 bases not matched to a gene; V was cut back by 5 bases and J by 5 bases. The CDR3 extends over 17 amino acids. Donors included only healthy HIV-negative adults lacking recent acute infections or vaccinations. A deep-level run was used for the assay. Genomic DNA of each subset was evenly split across several immunoSEQ plates. When replicate PCRs were run on unsorted PBMC, they used 250 to 300 ng DNA, 25,000 to 30,000 T cell genomes. Some clones are missing from TCRdb's copy, which holds only in-frame ones; the method was immunoSEQ multiplex PCR. The repertoire holds roughly 450,000 clones, with less than 85% as singletons.

This TCR was recovered from a woman aged 40 to 50 in good health. Some clones in this sample may be carry-over from other donors' samples. J is TRBJ2-5 and V is TRBV7-6; 14 bases align to TRBD2. The sequencing sample was made of PBMCs. The CDR3 is CASSPGLAGVSSETQYF. The DNA for the CDR3 is TGTGCCAGCAGCCCGGGACTAGCGGGAGTTAGTTCGGAGACCCAGTACTTC. Full variable domain (remainder filled in from reference TRBV7-6 and TRBJ2-5): GAGVSQSPRYKVTKRGQDVALRCDPISGHVSLYWYRQALGQGPEFLTYFNYEAQQDKSGLPNDRFSAERPEGSISTLTIQRTEQRDSAMYRCASSPGLAGVSSETQYFGPGTRLLVL.